Below, one T cell receptor beta chain is given with its context. Its antigen is as yet unknown. This CDR3 is also generated by other DNA sequences in the sample. The sample is drawn from a study of cytomegalovirus exposure and HLA in healthy donors. Notes on the study in general: Compared with the approximately 670-donor mean, an Asian-associated ancestry cluster reportedly had fewer N-insertions, according to a later analysis. In a later analysis, at a false discovery rate of 0.05, about 15,000 TCR beta sequences were associated with HLA alleles. Apparent HLA restriction characterized most CMV-associated TCR beta chains in a later analysis.

The CDR3 is made up of 15 amino acids. Germline lookup yields CDR1 MNHEY and CDR2 SVGAGI. J lost 1 base, V lost 0 bases, and 0 bases had no gene match. The PCR made use of 60 Vbeta and 13 Jbeta primers. TCRdb keeps only in-frame clones here, not all; method: immunoSEQ multiplex PCR. The sample carries under 300,000 clones, around 90% recorded once. The sequencing sample was made of PBMCs. The gene calls are TRBV6-5 and TRBJ1-3; TRBD1 agrees at 7 bases. This TCR derives from a girl aged 2-9 years in good health and CMV-seronegative. The CDR3 DNA reads TGTGCCAGCAGTTACTCGACAGGGTCTGGAAACACCATATATTTT. The encoded protein is CASSYSTGSGNTIYF.